Listed below are T cell receptor beta chains from one sample, sequenced in a study of blood T cell repertoires in COVID-19. Assay: immunoSEQ multiplex PCR; the TCRdb copy retains only in-frame clones and omits some. Of 250,000 or so clones in the sample, around nine tenths were seen once. Sequencing input: PBMCs or T cells enriched from blood (not recorded which). Every receptor here comes from a woman between 50 and 59 years old who had recovered from COVID-19. The CDR3 runs from the conserved cysteine through the conserved F or W. A D gene is named only where the DNA matches it firmly. A row's size may be missing; if present it is once, few, many or a size class.

>TRBV19|.|12|.|TRBJ2-2
TGTGCCAGTAGTATCCGTCCCGGGGAGCTGTTTTTT
CASSIRPGELFF
>TRBV18|.|13|once|TRBJ1-1
TGTGCCAGCTCACTAGTTGATCGCACTGAAGCTTTCTTT
CASSLVDRTEAFF
>TRBV5-1|.|13|.|TRBJ2-1
TGCGCCAGCAGCTTGGGACTAGTCGGGGAGCAGTTCTTC
CASSLGLVGEQFF
>TRBV4-3|TRBD1|15|.|TRBJ2-1
TGCGCCAGCAGCCCGGGGGGACAGGGGTACAATGAGCAGTTCTTC
CASSPGGQGYNEQFF
>TRBV18|.|15|.|TRBJ1-6
TGTGCCAGCTCACCACGGGCAGGGGAGAATTCACCCCTCCACTTT
CASSPRAGENSPLHF
>TRBV12-3/TRBV12-4|.|13|.|TRBJ1-1
TGTGCCAGCAGTGAGGTCATGAACACTGAAGCTTTCTTT
CASSEVMNTEAFF
>TRBV7-2|TRBD1|15|.|TRBJ2-3
TGTGCCAGCAGCCCAGGACAGGGGATCGCAGATACGCAGTATTTT
CASSPGQGIADTQYF
>TRBV10-2|.|18|few|TRBJ1-6
TGCGCCAGACTCCTAACAGCCGAGCTGACAGCATCTAATTCACCCCTCCACTTT
CARLLTAELTASNSPLHF
>TRBV20-1|TRBD2|16|.|TRBJ2-7
TGCAGTGCTAGTAGTGTTGGAGGGACTAGTAACTACGAGCAGTACTTC
CSASSVGGTSNYEQYF
>TRBV19|TRBD1|14|.|TRBJ1-1
TGTGCCAGCTCCGGGGACAGGCCAGACACTGAAGCTTTCTTT
CASSGDRPDTEAFF